This passage covers 5 T cell receptor beta chains from one sample sequenced in a study of control samples from healthy donors and cancer patients. Data came from immunoSEQ multiplex PCR; TCRdb stores just in-frame clones and leaves some out. The table records about 85,000 clones, about 88% of them present only once. The sample was blood. The receptor set was obtained from a woman between 55 and 75 years old in good health.

A few counts support this clone. V and J are TRBV29-1 and TRBJ2-1; 8 bases agree with TRBD2. Trimming removed 2 bases from V and 9 bases from J; junction bases left unmatched: 9. Per the germline V gene, CDR1 is SQVTM and CDR2 is ANQGSEA. The CDR3 has 14 residues. The chain's CDR3 is CSVEIGLAVSEQFF. For the CDR3, the DNA is TGCAGCGTTGAAATCGGACTAGCAGTCTCTGAGCAGTTCTTC.

The chain has TRBV4-3 and TRBJ1-2, with TRBD1 matching 7 bases. Looked up from germline, CDR1 is LGHNA and CDR2 is YSLEER. Trimming took 1 base from V and 5 from J; bases not matched to a gene: 7. CDR3 length: 15 amino acids. This CDR3 is CASSQGTGIRYGYTF. The CDR3 nucleotides are TGCGCCAGCAGCCAAGGGACAGGAATAAGATATGGCTACACCTTC.

The CDR3 is CASSQMEMNTEAFF. In DNA, the CDR3 is TGTGCCAGCTCACAGATGGAAATGAACACTGAAGCTTTCTTT. The V call is TRBV18, the J call TRBJ1-1; no firm D call. The CDR3 runs 14 residues. V gave up 4 bases and J gave up 0 bases, with 9 bases separating them. The germline V gene has CDR1 KGHSH and CDR2 LQKENI.

This clone has only one observation. V gene TRBV9 combines with J gene TRBJ2-3, with D possibly TRBD2 on 6 matching bases. CDR1 is SGDLS, CDR2 YYNGEE, per germline. V shed 2 bases and J shed 4 bases, with 11 bases lying between them. CDR3 length equals 14 residues. CDR3: CASSVDREADTQYF. The DNA of the CDR3 is TGTGCCAGCAGCGTGGATAGGGAGGCAGATACGCAGTATTTT.

This clone was counted once. This sequence joins TRBV7-2 and TRBJ2-5, with 8 bases fitting TRBD1. This CDR3 is 15 amino acids long. Germline V gene sequence: CDR1 SGHTA, CDR2 FQGNSA. With V trimmed by 5 bases and J by 4 bases, 9 bases remained unmatched. As DNA, the CDR3 is TGTGCCAGCAGCAGATACAGGGGGAATGGAGAGACCCAGTACTTC. Translation: CASSRYRGNGETQYF.